This TCR beta chain was retrieved from a study of blood T cells in healthy people across ages. The use of a sample-barcoded 5' primer and a J-beta primer mix characterized a second PCR of 7 to 11 cycles. TCRdb itself ran the 5' RACE reads through MiXCR, one entry per CDR3 protein. The sample has about 1.5 million distinct CDR3 sequences, around 39% seen once. Ranging in age from about 6 to 100, the donors were healthy Caucasian individuals from Russia. Every donor provided roughly 9.1 milliliters of peripheral blood. This clonotype occurred a few times. CDR1 and CDR2 (germline): MNHNY, SVGAGI (reference sequence). The CDR3 has 13 residues.

Sample: blood. The TCR originated in a woman between 18 and 30 years old in good health. The chain has TRBV6-6 and TRBJ2-5; no clear D. Matching the DNA end better, TRBJ2-7 makes the J call doubtful. The CDR3 DNA reads as TGTGCCAGCAGTTACGGGGTTACCAGCGAGCAGTACTTC. Protein: CASSYGVTSEQYF.